One and the same sample provided the 21 T cell receptor beta chains below, sequenced in a study of shared clonotypes between healthy human individuals. Only in-frame clones appear in the TCRdb table, and some are missing; sequencing was by immunoSEQ multiplex PCR. Of about 1 million clones in the sample, 65% to 75% were seen once. Sequenced material: memory CD4+ T cells sorted from blood. The sample's subset: CD45RA-negative fraction. These receptors all come from a man between 18 and 29 years old in good health.

This clone was found a few times. The rearrangement links TRBV5-1 to TRBJ1-1; a possible D gene is TRBD1 (6 bases). The CDR3 is made up of 14 amino acids. V was cut by 4 bases and J by 5 bases, with 15 bases left in between. Germline V gene sequence: CDR1 SGHRS, CDR2 YFSETQ. DNA of the CDR3: TGCGCCAGCAGCCGGGACACGTCAGGGACTGAAGCTTTCTTT. Amino acid sequence: CASSRDTSGTEAFF.

The chain is built from TRBV19 and TRBJ2-5, with D possibly matching TRBD1 (7 bases). Germline V gives CDR1 LNHDA, CDR2 SQIVND (reference sequence). The CDR3 contains 16 residues. V was trimmed by 5 bases and J by 1 base, leaving 17 bases between them. The chain's CDR3 is CASSRGSGGPQETQYF. The CDR3 bases are TGTGCCAGTAGTCGGGGATCAGGGGGGCCCCAAGAGACCCAGTACTTC.

This chain uses TRBV5-1 with TRBJ1-1; D might be TRBD1 (5 bases). Germline V gene lookup returns CDR1 SGHRS and CDR2 YFSETQ. This CDR3 is 14 amino acids long. Trimming took 1 base from V and 5 from J, leaving 12 bases between them. This CDR3 is CASSLSQGRTEAFF. CDR3 coding DNA: TGCGCCAGCAGCTTGTCGCAGGGAAGAACTGAAGCTTTCTTT. The whole variable domain, remainder taken from reference TRBV5-1 and TRBJ1-1, is KAGVTQTPRYLIKTRGQQVTLSCSPISGHRSVSWYQQTPGQGLQFLFEYFSETQRNKGNFPGRFSGRQFSNSRSEMNVSTLELGDSALYLCASSLSQGRTEAFFGQGTRLTVV.

In its sample, this clone was seen once. As DNA, the CDR3 is TGTGCCAGCAGCTTGTCTCCGGGGACGACCTACGAGCAGTACTTC. This translates into CASSLSPGTTYEQYF. The rearrangement uses TRBV7-3 and TRBJ2-7, with D perhaps being TRBD1 or TRBD2 (5 bases each). The CDR3 sequence is 15 residues long. Looked up from germline, CDR1 is SGHTA and CDR2 is FQGTGA. The V gene lost 3 bases and the J gene lost 2 bases, with 14 bases spanning the gap.

This chain joins TRBV6-6 and TRBJ1-5; 9 bases line up with TRBD1. The CDR3 extends over 15 amino acids. The V gene end was trimmed by 0 bases and the J gene end by 6 bases; junction bases not matched to a gene: 3. Germline loops: CDR1 MNHNY, CDR2 SVGAGI (reference sequence). The CDR3 loop is CASSYSWDRVQPQHF. The CDR3 DNA follows: TGTGCCAGCAGTTACTCGTGGGACAGGGTTCAGCCCCAGCATTTT.

This clone has only one observation. At the DNA level, this CDR3 is encoded by other sequences in the same sample as well. The chain has TRBV5-6 and TRBJ1-3; D uncertain. CDR3 size: 14 residues. The germline CDR1 and CDR2 sequences are SGHDT and YYEEEE. Trimming stripped 2 bases from V and 4 bases from J, with 10 bases between. The CDR3 sequence: CASSLRGGGNTIYF. The CDR3, as DNA: TGTGCCAGCAGCTTACGGGGAGGAGGAAACACCATATATTTT.

This clone turned up a few times. The chain has TRBV29-1 and TRBJ1-2; the D gene is possibly TRBD1 (6 bases). The CDR3 runs 12 residues. Germline-derived CDR1 and CDR2 are SQVTM and ANQGSEA. With 4 bases removed from V and 4 bases from J, the gap between germline ends came to 10 bases. DNA for the CDR3: TGCAGCGTTGGGGACAACGGCTATGGCTACACCTTC. It codes for CSVGDNGYGYTF.

V and J are TRBV5-4 and TRBJ1-6; 8 bases agree with TRBD1. The CDR3 spans 17 residues. CDR1 is SGHNT and CDR2 is YYREEE in the germline V gene (reference sequence). The junction had 9 bases not matched to a gene; V was cut back by 0 bases and J by 7 bases. The CDR3, as DNA: TGTGCCAGCAGCTTGGCCTCGACAGGGGTGATGAATTCACCCCTCCACTTT. It specifies CASSLASTGVMNSPLHF.

The rearrangement links TRBV30 to TRBJ2-7; perhaps TRBD2 as D (7 bases). Trimming took 0 bases from V and 2 from J, leaving 8 bases between them. There are 13 residues in the CDR3. In germline, CDR1 is GTSNPN, CDR2 SVGIG (reference sequence). The CDR3 DNA is TGTGCCTGGAGTGTAGGGGGGGCCTACGAGCAGTACTTC. It codes for CAWSVGGAYEQYF.

The gene calls are TRBV28 and TRBJ2-7; possible D gene TRBD1, 6 bases. The CDR3 totals 13 residues. Trimming removed 6 bases from V and 1 base from J, with 10 bases in between. Germline V gene data show CDR1 as MDHEN and CDR2 as SYDVKM. CDR3 DNA sequence: TGTGCCAGCAGACGACAGGCATCCTACGAGCAGTACTTC. It encodes CASRRQASYEQYF.

This clone was seen more than once but under ten times. The genes are TRBV18 and TRBJ2-7; 7 bases align to TRBD1. The germline V gene encodes CDR1 KGHSH and CDR2 LQKENI. The trim removed 6 bases at V and 1 base at J, leaving 9 bases unmatched. CDR3 length: 15 amino acids. DNA of the CDR3: TGTGCCAGCTCGCGCCAGGGGGATAGATCCTACGAGCAGTACTTC. It codes for CASSRQGDRSYEQYF.

The gene calls are TRBV7-6 and TRBJ2-5; D uncertain. The length of the CDR3 is 13 residues. In germline, CDR1 is SGHVS, CDR2 FNYEAQ. V shed 1 base and J shed 5 bases, with 8 bases lying between them. CDR3 sequence reads: CASSLVDGETQYF. CDR3 sequence (DNA): TGTGCCAGCAGCTTAGTAGATGGGGAGACCCAGTACTTC. Using reference TRBV7-6 and TRBJ2-5 for the parts outside the CDR3, the full variable domain is GAGVSQSPRYKVTKRGQDVALRCDPISGHVSLYWYRQALGQGPEFLTYFNYEAQQDKSGLPNDRFSAERPEGSISTLTIQRTEQRDSAMYRCASSLVDGETQYFGPGTRLLVL.

Written as DNA, the CDR3 is TGTGCCAGCTCACCTGGACAGGCTCTGGGGGGCTACACCTTC. Its translation: CASSPGQALGGYTF. This chain connects TRBV18 to TRBJ1-2; 7 bases match TRBD1. CDR3 length: 14 amino acids. Germline CDR1 KGHSH, CDR2 LQKENI. V was clipped by 3 bases and J by 8 bases; unmatched bases: 9.

The chain combines TRBV6-6 with TRBJ2-5, with 8 bases fitting TRBD1. CDR1 and CDR2 from the germline V gene are MNHNY and SVGAGI (reference sequence). Trimming at V came to 2 bases and at J to 2 bases, leaving 4 bases not matched to a gene. The CDR3 has 15 amino acids. This chain's CDR3 is CASSYQRTGQETQYF. CDR3 nucleotides: TGTGCCAGCAGTTACCAGAGGACAGGGCAAGAGACCCAGTACTTC.

The rearrangement links TRBV9 to TRBJ2-1; 8 bases agree with TRBD2. CDR3 length: 18 residues. Germline V CDR1 and CDR2: SGDLS, YYNGEE. V shed 0 bases, J shed 0 bases, and the junction held 8 bases outside the gene matches. The CDR3 is CASSVAIAGKSSYNEQFF. Here the CDR3 DNA reads TGTGCCAGCAGCGTAGCGATAGCGGGGAAGAGCTCCTACAATGAGCAGTTCTTC.

J is TRBJ2-5 and V is TRBV10-2; 7 bases align to TRBD1. The CDR3 is made up of 13 amino acids. CDR1 is WSHSY and CDR2 is SAAADI in the germline V gene. V lost 4 bases to trimming and J lost 5 bases; unmatched junction nucleotides: 4. The CDR3 DNA is TGCGCCAGCAGTGGGACAGGCAAGGAGACCCAGTACTTC. It codes for CASSGTGKETQYF.

This clone was observed once. The CDR3 here is CASSTASYEQYF. The CDR3, as DNA: TGTGCCAGCAGCACAGCTAGCTACGAGCAGTACTTC. The chain is built from TRBV5-6 and TRBJ2-7, with D hard to call. Between the trimmed V and J ends, which lost 4 bases and 3 bases, there was a span of 8 bases. Germline loops: CDR1 SGHDT, CDR2 YYEEEE. CDR3 length: 12 amino acids. Full variable domain (remainder filled in from reference TRBV5-6 and TRBJ2-7): DAGVTQSPTHLIKTRGQQVTLRCSPKSGHDTVSWYQQALGQGPQFIFQYYEEEERQRGNFPDRFSGHQFPNYSSELNVNALLLGDSALYLCASSTASYEQYFGPGTRLTVT.

This clone was seen only once. The chain employs TRBV7-3 and TRBJ2-7, with 10 bases aligning to TRBD1. Losses at the gene ends were 5 bases for V and 4 bases for J; bases not matched to a gene: 8. CDR1 is SGHTA, CDR2 FQGTGA, per germline. The CDR3 has 15 residues. In DNA, the CDR3 is TGTGCCAGCAGCCTCGGACAGGGGGTGGGGTACGAGCAGTACTTC. This sequence encodes CASSLGQGVGYEQYF.

The chain combines TRBV30 with TRBJ1-3, with a weak D call TRBD1 (5 bases). Trimming cost V 3 bases and J 0 bases, with 21 bases left between them. Germline-derived CDR1 and CDR2 are GTSNPN and SVGIG (reference sequence). There are 18 residues in the CDR3. The CDR3 protein is CAWSAGHLGQSSGNTIYF. The CDR3 DNA is TGTGCCTGGAGCGCCGGACATCTTGGTCAGAGCTCTGGAAACACCATATATTTT.

J is TRBJ2-3 and V is TRBV9; D possibly corresponds to TRBD1 (6 bases). The CDR3 has 15 residues. V lost 3 bases and J 7 bases, leaving 18 bases between the germline ends. From germline, CDR1 is SGDLS and CDR2 YYNGEE. The CDR3 DNA sequence: TGTGCCAGCAGCGGATTTCCGCAGGGGCATAATACGCAGTATTTT. Translating it yields CASSGFPQGHNTQYF.

With regard to this clone: Sequence at one end of the junction differs from germline and may be a read error. The rearrangement uses TRBV30 and TRBJ2-7; 8 nucleotides agree with TRBD1. CDR1 is GTSNPN and CDR2 is SVGIG in the germline V gene (reference sequence). The CDR3 spans 13 residues. The CDR3 coding sequence is TGTGCCTCGTCCGCGCAGGGGGCCTATGAGCAGTACTTC. Protein product: CASSAQGAYEQYF.